The 13 T cell receptor beta chains below were found in one sample sequenced in a study of T cell clones after liver transplantation. These TCRs' antigens remain unknown. Sequencing was performed with immunoSEQ multiplex PCR; in TCRdb, only in-frame clones are kept and a portion is missing. The sample carries 5,000 or so clones, about 40% recorded once. Alloreactive TCRbeta sequences came from sequencing proliferating CFSE-low cells in the MLR. Material for sequencing was CD4+ T cells from cultured PBMCs. The receptors come from a human patient who received a liver transplant. Some T cells may have come from the graft donor.

The rearrangement uses TRBV2 and TRBJ2-6; D is perhaps TRBD2 (5 bases). This CDR3 comprises 19 residues. Trimming left V 5 bases short and J 5 bases short, with 25 bases between. Germline V gene data show CDR1 as SNHLY and CDR2 as FYNNEI. For the CDR3, the DNA is TGTGCCAGCAGTAGAGCGGATTACCCGATACAAAGTCGGGCCAACGTCCTGACTTTC. It translates to CASSRADYPIQSRANVLTF.

The chain carries TRBV11-3 and TRBJ2-2, with D unclear. Germline CDR1 SGHNT, CDR2 YENEEA. V lost 3 bases and J 3 bases, leaving 5 bases between the germline ends. There are 13 residues in the CDR3. The CDR3 DNA is TGTGCCAGCAGCTTCGGGTACACCGGGGAGCTGTTTTTT. Residues: CASSFGYTGELFF.

This clone is medium-sized by share. The chain has TRBV2 and TRBJ1-1; tentatively, D is TRBD1 (6 bases). The CDR3 sequence is 14 residues long. In germline, CDR1 is SNHLY, CDR2 FYNNEI. V gave up 6 bases and J gave up 0 bases, with 11 bases separating them. CDR3 bases: TGTGCCAGCAGCTTACAGGGTATGAACACTGAAGCTTTCTTT. Protein product: CASSLQGMNTEAFF.

This clone was picked up a small number of times. The chain has TRBV28 and TRBJ2-5; a possible D gene is TRBD2 (6 bases). Germline loops: CDR1 MDHEN, CDR2 SYDVKM. Deletions cut 7 bases from V and 2 bases from J, with 11 bases between. This CDR3 spans 13 amino acids. The DNA of the CDR3 is TGTGCCAGCACGACCGGGAGTCAAGAGACCCAGTACTTC. Protein: CASTTGSQETQYF.

V and J are TRBV7-6 and TRBJ2-2; a possible D gene is TRBD2 (5 bases). V lost 5 bases and J 8 bases, leaving 12 bases between the germline ends. The CDR3 extends over 13 amino acids. In germline, CDR1 is SGHVS, CDR2 FNYEAQ. The CDR3 coding sequence is TGTGCCAGCAGCCGAGGGAACGCGGGGGAGCTGTTTTTT. Translation gives CASSRGNAGELFF.

The chain has TRBV6-1 and TRBJ1-4; 7 bases align to TRBD1. Germline-derived CDR1 and CDR2 are MNHNS and SASEGT. V lost 5 bases and J lost 5; bases outside the gene matches: 5. CDR3 size: 14 residues. In nucleotides, the CDR3 is TGTGCCAGCAGTTCTGGGACAGAAAATGAAAAACTGTTTTTT. It yields the protein CASSSGTENEKLFF.

The rearrangement joins TRBV21-1 to TRBJ2-1; the table names TRBD2, a call not compared with the DNA. TRBV21-1 counts as a pseudogene. This CDR3 spans 17 amino acids. The CDR3 protein is CASRLAIATPSDNEQFF. The CDR3 DNA follows: TGTGCCAGCAGACTTGCAATAGCTACACCATCCGACAATGAGCAGTTCTTC.

In its sample, this clone was seen once. The chain is built from TRBV28 and TRBJ1-5; 7 bases map to TRBD1. The trim removed 9 bases at V and 11 bases at J, leaving 19 bases unmatched. This CDR3 is built from 15 residues. Per the germline V gene, CDR1 is MDHEN and CDR2 is SYDVKM. DNA for the CDR3: TGTGCCAGTACGTCTGGGCCCTTTGGCAGGGGGACCCAGCATTTT. Its translation: CASTSGPFGRGTQHF. Together with reference TRBV28 and TRBJ1-5, the CDR3 gives the full variable domain: DVKVTQSSRYLVKRTGEKVFLECVQDMDHENMFWYRQDPGLGLRLIYFSYDVKMKEKGDIPEGYSVSREKKERFSLILESASTNQTSMYLCASTSGPFGRGTQHFGDGTRLSIL.

The V and J genes are TRBV5-6 and TRBJ1-3; 7 nucleotides agree with TRBD1. The germline CDR1 and CDR2 sequences are SGHDT and YYEEEE. The CDR3 runs 16 residues. After removal of 4 bases from V and 2 bases from J, the junction contained 9 bases not matched to a gene. DNA of the CDR3: TGTGCCAGCAGCCTCACAGGGGCCCACCCTGGAAACACCATATATTTT. It specifies CASSLTGAHPGNTIYF. The full variable domain, with the rest looked up from reference TRBV5-6 and TRBJ1-3, is DAGVTQSPTHLIKTRGQQVTLRCSPKSGHDTVSWYQQALGQGPQFIFQYYEEEERQRGNFPDRFSGHQFPNYSSELNVNALLLGDSALYLCASSLTGAHPGNTIYFGEGSWLTVV.

The chain carries TRBV27 and TRBJ1-5, with D possibly TRBD1 on 5 matching bases. Germline CDR1 is MNHEY and CDR2 is SMNVEV (reference sequence). The CDR3 runs 17 residues. V dropped 6 bases and J dropped 1 base, with 19 bases sitting between them. CDR3: CASRASGRGVSNQPQHF. In DNA, the CDR3 is TGTGCCAGCAGGGCAAGCGGTAGGGGTGTAAGCAATCAGCCCCAGCATTTT.

There are a few counts of this clone. The chain has TRBV7-9 and TRBJ2-1; TRBD2 agrees at 7 bases. CDR1 and CDR2 from the germline V gene are SEHNR and FQNEAQ (reference sequence). This CDR3 has 16 amino acids. V lost 2 bases, J lost 5 bases, and 9 bases stayed unmatched. The CDR3 DNA reads as TGTGCCAGCAGCTTATTAATAACGGGGGGAGACAATGAGCAGTTCTTC. Translation: CASSLLITGGDNEQFF.

This clone was detected only a few times. CDR3 amino acids: CAISESVPQVDTQYF. The CDR3 nucleotides read TGTGCCATCAGTGAGTCGGTGCCTCAAGTTGATACGCAGTATTTT. The chain combines TRBV10-3 with TRBJ2-3; no reliable D call. CDR3 length equals 15 residues. V was pared by 0 bases and J by 6 bases, with 13 bases between. CDR1 is ENHRY, CDR2 SYGVKD, per germline.

The chain combines TRBV28 with TRBJ2-3; 9 bases match TRBD2. CDR3 length: 17 residues. Germline V gene data show CDR1 as MDHEN and CDR2 as SYDVKM. Unmatched junction bases numbered 12, after V lost 6 bases and J lost 2 bases. The CDR3 bases are TGTGCCAGCAGGGAAACAAGACTAGCGGTGATCACAGATACGCAGTATTTT. It is translated as CASRETRLAVITDTQYF. Together with reference TRBV28 and TRBJ2-3, the CDR3 gives the full variable domain: DVKVTQSSRYLVKRTGEKVFLECVQDMDHENMFWYRQDPGLGLRLIYFSYDVKMKEKGDIPEGYSVSREKKERFSLILESASTNQTSMYLCASRETRLAVITDTQYFGPGTRLTVL.